Listed below are T cell receptor beta chains from one sample, sequenced in a study of follicular helper T cells after annual influenza vaccination. Measured with immunoSEQ multiplex PCR; TCRdb has only the in-frame clones, and not every one. The table includes some 12,000 clones, approximately 80% detected once. The sample in question was CXCR5+ CD38- circulating T follicular helper cells from blood, obtained on the day of influenza vaccination. The source is an adult who received the influenza vaccine. Both conserved end residues are part of each CDR3. Fields, in order: clone size, D gene, J gene, V gene, CDR3 DNA, CDR3 protein. The D gene is left open where the match is weak. Size values are once, few and many counts, or a class for expanded clones, and some rows have none.

-	TRBD2	TRBJ2-5	TRBV7-8	TGTGCCAGCAGCCTCAGGACTAGCGGGCCAGGGGAGACCCAGTACTTC	CASSLRTSGPGETQYF
few	-	TRBJ1-6	TRBV6-5	TGTGCCAGCAACCGGGACGGTAATTCACCCCTCCACTTT	CASNRDGNSPLHF
-	-	TRBJ2-1	TRBV7-2	TGTGCCAGCAGTCCTCGGGGCGGGGCCGCCTCGGATGAGCAGTTCTTC	CASSPRGGAASDEQFF
-	TRBD2	TRBJ2-1	TRBV15	TGTGCCACCAGCAGAGCGGGACTAGCGGGGGGCCGTAGCTCCTACAATGAGCAGTTCTTC	CATSRAGLAGGRSSYNEQFF
-	-	TRBJ1-1	TRBV10-2	TGCGCCAGCAGGGGGGCCGGCGGGACTGAAGCTTTCTTT	CASRGAGGTEAFF
once	-	TRBJ2-5	TRBV10-3	TGTGCCATCAGTGAGCTGGGCGGGGAAGTCCAGTACTTC	CAISELGGEVQYF
-	-	TRBJ2-5	TRBV5-6	TGTGCCAGCAGCTTGTTGGGGACCGACCAAGAGACCCAGTACTTC	CASSLLGTDQETQYF
-	-	TRBJ1-2	TRBV9	TGTGCCAGCAGAGGTCCCAACTACAGGGCTAACTATGGCTACACCTTC	CASRGPNYRANYGYTF
-	-	TRBJ1-2	TRBV28	TGTGCCAGCAGTCGCGGGACATACTATGGCTACACCTTC	CASSRGTYYGYTF
-	TRBD1	TRBJ2-3	TRBV5-1	TGCGCCAGCAGCTTGGGGGACAGTCCTACAGATACGCAGTATTTT	CASSLGDSPTDTQYF
-	TRBD1	TRBJ1-1	TRBV29-1	TGCAGCGTTCTTGGGGGACAGAGGGCTTTCTTT	CSVLGGQRAFF
few	-	TRBJ2-3	TRBV7-9	TGTGCCAGCAGCGATAATACAGATACGCAGTATTTT	CASSDNTDTQYF
-	-	TRBJ2-7	TRBV5-6	TGTGCCAGCAGCTTCGGAGGCGGCGAGCAGTACTTC	CASSFGGGEQYF
-	TRBD2	TRBJ2-5	TRBV7-9	TGTGCCAGCAGCTCGGGGGGAGAGACCCAGTACTTC	CASSSGGETQYF
-	TRBD1	TRBJ1-2	TRBV6-1	TGTGCCAGCAGTCTGGACAGGAGAGCTAACTATGGCTACACCTTC	CASSLDRRANYGYTF
-	-	TRBJ1-1	TRBV5-4	TGTGCCAGCAGCTTGGAGGGTGGGCCCAACACTGAAGCTTTCTTT	CASSLEGGPNTEAFF
-	-	TRBJ1-4	TRBV11-2	TGTGCCAGCAGCTTAGCCGGCACAACTAATGAAAAACTGTTTTTT	CASSLAGTTNEKLFF
-	TRBD2	TRBJ2-1	TRBV5-1	TGCGCCAGCAGCTTGGAGCCAGCGGGGGGGCGTCTTGAGCAGTTCTTC	CASSLEPAGGRLEQFF
-	TRBD1	TRBJ1-5	TRBV19	TGTGCCAGTAAAGAGGGACAGGGGTCTCAGCCCCAGCATTTT	CASKEGQGSQPQHF
medium-sized	-	TRBJ2-1	TRBV15	TGTGCCACCAGCGCAAGCTACAATGAGCAGTTCTTC	CATSASYNEQFF
-	-	TRBJ1-1	TRBV2	TGTGCCAGCAGTGCCGCAGGGTGGGCGGACGCTGAAGCTTTCTTT	CASSAAGWADAEAFF
-	-	TRBJ2-2	TRBV7-2	TGTGCCAGCAGCTTACGCCGGGGCGGGGAGCTGTTTTTT	CASSLRRGGELFF
-	-	TRBJ1-6	TRBV5-5	TGTGCCAGCAGATCAGACAGTCACTTCTCCTATAATTCACCCCTCCACTTT	CASRSDSHFSYNSPLHF
-	-	TRBJ2-7	TRBV2	TGTGCCAGCATTCAATCTAGCGTCTCCCTCAGCCGCTACGAGCAGTACTTC	CASIQSSVSLSRYEQYF
once	TRBD1	TRBJ2-7	TRBV6-5	TGTGCCAGCAGACCTCCGGGACAGGGGTTATCGGGGCAGTACTTC	CASRPPGQGLSGQYF
-	-	TRBJ2-1	TRBV6-5	TGTGCCAGCAGGACGCACCTGGGCTCCTACAATGAGCAGTTCTTC	CASRTHLGSYNEQFF